One T cell receptor (beta chain) is described in this entry. As yet, its antigen is unknown. This sample was included in a study of CXCR3-negative and CXCR3-positive naive CD8 T cells. Across the whole study: Per-library TRB read counts averaged about 1.5 +/- 0.3 million, adding up to some 130 million in total. General study results and limits: Much lower diversity was found in memory CD8+ cells, while both naive subsets had comparably high diversity.

UMI labels and 5' RACE were used to prepare the TRB cDNA libraries. TCRdb re-called the 5' RACE reads and catalogs CDR3 proteins one per entry, DNA excluded. This sample carries 70,000 to 95,000 distinct CDR3 sequences, with around 1.7% going to the ten biggest clones. Every subset of CD8+ T cells was sorted in triplicate at a few hundred thousand cells each. Naive CD8+ T cells displayed a CD45RO-CCR7+CD27+CD95- phenotype. The TCR comes from a human donor in good health. Some clones in this sample may be carry-over from other donors' samples. Material for sequencing was naive CXCR3- CD8+ T cells from blood. As to subset: CD45RO-CCR7+CD27+CD95- naive CD8+ T cells lacking CXCR3 (TNR3-).

CDR3 residues: CASSLVRGGLNEQFF. The V call is TRBV7-9, the J call TRBJ2-1; TCRdb selects TRBD1, and the lack of DNA leaves this call unchecked. The CDR3 has 15 amino acids. CDR1 is SEHNR, CDR2 FQNEAQ, per germline (reference sequence).